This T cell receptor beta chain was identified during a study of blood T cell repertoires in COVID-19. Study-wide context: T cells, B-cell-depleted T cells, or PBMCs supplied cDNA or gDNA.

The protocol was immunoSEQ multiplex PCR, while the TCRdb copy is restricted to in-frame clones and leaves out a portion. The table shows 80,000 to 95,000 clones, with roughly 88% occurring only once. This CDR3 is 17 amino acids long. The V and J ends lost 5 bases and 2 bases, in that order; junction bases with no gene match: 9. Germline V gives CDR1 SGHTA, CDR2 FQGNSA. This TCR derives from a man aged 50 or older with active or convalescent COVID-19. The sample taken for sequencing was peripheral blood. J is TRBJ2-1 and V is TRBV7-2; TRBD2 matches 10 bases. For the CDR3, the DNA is TGTGCCAGCAGCCGTGGACTAGCGGAAACAACCTACAATGAGCAGTTCTTC. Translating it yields CASSRGLAETTYNEQFF.